The T cell receptor (beta chain) under discussion was sequenced for a study of cytomegalovirus exposure and HLA in healthy donors. Study as a whole: Of all 400 or so donors who were genotyped, roughly 85% belonged to the Caucasian-associated ancestry cluster.

Whereas donors were nominally healthy upon sampling, unrecorded immune exposures were probable. This PCR relied on a set of 60 Vbeta primers and 13 Jbeta primers. How the authors handled the data: Some 10 million shared chains were among the about 80 million unique TCR beta chains that a later analysis counted. Measured with immunoSEQ multiplex PCR; TCRdb has only the in-frame clones, and not every one. D and trimming were read from the DNA, whereas the V and J calls and clone size are those reported in that table. The repertoire holds some 120,000 clones, with about 68% as singletons. Between the trimmed V and J ends, which lost 4 bases and 0 bases, there was a span of 17 bases. The CDR3 covers 17 residues. Germline V lookup: CDR1 SGHRS, CDR2 YFSETQ.

Sequenced material: PBMCs. The receptor's source is a man aged 40-49 years in good health and CMV-seropositive. The chain combines TRBV5-1 with TRBJ2-1; maybe TRBD2 (5 bases). CDR3 residues: CASSRDLRRSSYNEQFF. The CDR3 nucleotides are TGCGCCAGCAGCCGGGATCTGAGAAGGAGCTCCTACAATGAGCAGTTCTTC.